This T cell receptor beta chain came from a study of human T cells and chemical hapten exposure. Across the whole study: All patients underwent weekly scalp dosing with diphenylcyclopropenone for the full roughly 25-week study.

Time point given: patch test 1, 2 weeks after DPC sensitization. Noted treatment: therapeutic diphenylcyclopropenone sensitization with weekly scalp DPC. Total RNA was isolated from whole blood that had not been fractionated. TCRdb ran MiXCR on the RACE reads and lists one entry per CDR3 protein. The sample has just over 80,000 distinct CDR3 sequences; around 11% are singletons. At least ten counts were recorded for this clonotype. CDR3 length: 14 residues. CDR1 and CDR2 from the germline V gene are GTSNPN and SVGIG (reference sequence). Trimming pared 3 bases from V and 0 bases from J, leaving 10 bases between.

The sample was whole blood, taken in connection with sensitization to the hapten diphenylcyclopropenone (DPC). This clonotype was sampled from a woman aged 45-60 years with alopecia areata. Some clones in this sample may be carry-over from other donors' samples. This chain links TRBV30 with TRBJ2-3; the D gene is possibly TRBD2 (6 bases). CDR3 bases: TGTGCCTGGAGGCTGGCGGGAAGCACAGATACGCAGTATTTT. This codes for CAWRLAGSTDTQYF.